This passage covers 7 T cell receptor beta chains from one sample sequenced in a study of blood T cell repertoires in COVID-19. Profiling relied on immunoSEQ multiplex PCR, and the TCRdb table lists in-frame clones only, not all of them. Of under 20,000 clones in the sample, 80% were seen once. Sequencing input: peripheral blood. These receptors came from an elderly man with acute or convalescent COVID-19.

This sequence joins TRBV5-4 and TRBJ1-2; 8 nucleotides match TRBD1. V shed 2 bases, J shed 6 bases, and the junction held 6 bases outside the gene matches. The CDR3 is 14 residues long. Germline V gives CDR1 SGHNT, CDR2 YYREEE (reference sequence). The chain's CDR3 is CASSLRQGLNGYTF. CDR3 bases: TGTGCCAGCAGCTTAAGACAGGGGCTAAATGGCTACACCTTC.

The genes are TRBV14 and TRBJ1-4; D is ambiguous. The CDR3 is 18 amino acids. Trimming took off 1 base at V and 8 bases at J, with 23 bases between the two ends. Germline V lookup: CDR1 SGHDN, CDR2 FVKESK. CDR3 amino acids: CASSQGYLAGSPLEKLFF. The CDR3 DNA is TGTGCCAGCAGCCAAGGATATCTTGCGGGGTCGCCATTAGAAAAACTGTTTTTT.

The chain employs TRBV5-1 and TRBJ2-1; 12 nucleotides match TRBD2. Per germline, CDR1 SGHRS and CDR2 YFSETQ. There are 15 residues in the CDR3. Trimming at V came to 2 bases and at J to 7 bases, leaving 4 bases not matched to a gene. The CDR3 here is CASSLLAGGRNEQFF. CDR3 nucleotide sequence: TGCGCCAGCAGCTTACTAGCGGGGGGCCGGAATGAGCAGTTCTTC.

The rearrangement uses TRBV7-9 and TRBJ1-5; possible D gene TRBD1, 5 bases. The CDR3 extends over 15 amino acids. Trimming stripped 2 bases from V and 3 bases from J, with 11 bases between. Germline loops: CDR1 SEHNR, CDR2 FQNEAQ (reference sequence). The CDR3 sequence: CASSLLGGTNQPQHF. In DNA form, the CDR3 reads TGTGCCAGCAGCTTATTGGGGGGAACCAATCAGCCCCAGCATTTT.

This clone was seen only once. The rearrangement links TRBV25-1 to TRBJ2-5; tentative D call: TRBD2 (7 bases). V was trimmed by 2 bases and J by 5 bases, leaving 15 bases between them. Looked up from germline, CDR1 is MGHDK and CDR2 is SYGVNS. The CDR3 totals 15 residues. The CDR3 DNA follows: TGTGCCAGCAGTGAAGGAGGGGGGGTTCGGGAGACCCAGTACTTC. It codes for CASSEGGGVRETQYF.

This chain uses TRBV4-3 with TRBJ1-4; TRBD1 aligns across 8 bases. The V segment lost 1 base and the J segment 0 bases; nucleotides outside the gene matches: 1. Germline loops: CDR1 LGHNA, CDR2 YSLEER. The CDR3 covers 16 residues. The CDR3 spells CASSQGQGTTNEKLFF. The CDR3 DNA reads TGCGCCAGCAGCCAAGGACAGGGGACAACTAATGAAAAACTGTTTTTT.

This clone is a singleton in its sample. Here the CDR3 DNA reads TGTGCCAGCAGCAGTGGACAGGGAAGAGGCTACACCTTC. This codes for CASSSGQGRGYTF. V is TRBV11-2 and J is TRBJ1-2, with 8 bases aligning to TRBD1. The CDR3 totals 13 residues. Trimming removed 5 bases from V and 8 bases from J; junction bases left unmatched: 7. Germline loops: CDR1 SGHAT, CDR2 FQNNGV.